The T cell receptor beta chain described here comes from a study of cytomegalovirus exposure and HLA in healthy donors. CDR1 is SEHNR, CDR2 FQNEAQ, per germline (reference sequence). The CDR3 extends over 16 amino acids. Concerning this clone: What it recognizes is unknown. One end of the junction fails to match germline, which may point to a read error.

The PCR contained 60 Vbeta and 13 Jbeta primers. The table came from immunoSEQ multiplex PCR; TCRdb's copy has only in-frame clones and leaves some out. The sample lists approximately 130,000 clones, around 70% occurring once. Overall study results and limits: Per a later analysis, HLA-associated TCR beta chains showed more clonal expansion than other, equally common TCR beta chains. A link between a missense DCLRE1C variant and TCR beta V- and J-gene trimming emerged from a later analysis. Owing to their indistinguishability, certain V segments, notably TRBV6-2 and TRBV6-3, were excluded.

At the time of sampling, donors were nominally healthy, though unrecorded immune exposures were likely. The chain is built from TRBV7-9 and TRBJ1-4; TRBD1 matches 7 bases. This TCR was sampled from a human donor in good health. The material sequenced was PBMCs. The CDR3 bases are TGTTCCAGCAGCCCAAGGACAGGTCATAGGGGTGAAAAACTGTTTTTT. This sequence encodes CSSSPRTGHRGEKLFF.